Following are 25 T cell receptor beta chains from one sample sequenced in a study of T cell repertoires in ileal Crohn's disease. TCRdb's copy holds only in-frame clones and misses some; the assay was immunoSEQ multiplex PCR. The table has around 8,000 clones, about three quarters seen once; the top ten hold roughly 8.9%. The sequencing sample was made of ileal tissue. Receptors originate from an adult with Crohn's disease.

The chain links TRBV5-6 to TRBJ2-4; tentatively, D is TRBD1 (6 bases). Germline assignment: CDR1 SGHDT and CDR2 YYEEEE. The CDR3 extends over 13 amino acids. Between the trimmed V and J ends, which lost 6 bases and 5 bases, there was a span of 12 bases. The CDR3 DNA reads TGTGCCAGCACCGTGGACAGCGAAAACATTCAGTACTTC. Its translation is CASTVDSENIQYF.

The chain has TRBV2 and TRBJ1-4; 9 nucleotides agree with TRBD1. The V gene end was trimmed by 3 bases and the J gene end by 8 bases; junction bases not matched to a gene: 4. CDR1 SNHLY and CDR2 FYNNEI come from the germline V gene. This CDR3 has 14 residues. CDR3 loop: CASSEGTGREKLFF. CDR3 DNA sequence: TGTGCCAGCAGTGAGGGGACAGGGAGGGAAAAACTGTTTTTT.

The chain recombines TRBV5-5 with TRBJ2-5, with D maybe TRBD2 (5 bases). V was clipped by 4 bases and J by 2 bases, with 12 bases between them. The CDR3 has 14 amino acids. CDR1 SGHKS and CDR2 YYEKEE come from the germline V gene (reference sequence). CDR3 region: CASSRLLVQETQYF. CDR3 in DNA: TGTGCCAGCAGCCGTCTACTAGTACAAGAGACCCAGTACTTC.

The chain couples TRBV5-4 to TRBJ1-2, with 8 nucleotides matching TRBD1. J was trimmed by 3 bases and V by 5 bases; bases with no gene match: 9. The length of the CDR3 is 15 residues. Germline V gives CDR1 SGHNT, CDR2 YYREEE (reference sequence). The CDR3 DNA is TGTGCCAGCAGAGGAGGACAGGGAGCGTACTATGGCTACACCTTC. Translating it yields CASRGGQGAYYGYTF.

This CDR3 reads CASSVAGGMVWNEQFF. The CDR3 region has the DNA TGTGCCAGTAGTGTTGCGGGGGGCATGGTTTGGAATGAGCAGTTCTTC. The chain employs TRBV19 and TRBJ2-1; the match to TRBD2 covers 8 bases. CDR3 length equals 16 residues. Trimming removed 5 bases from V and 7 bases from J; junction bases left unmatched: 13. Germline loops: CDR1 LNHDA, CDR2 SQIVND (reference sequence).

This chain uses TRBV29-1 with TRBJ1-2, with TRBD1 identical over 7 bases. The CDR3 covers 12 residues. Germline CDR1 and CDR2: SQVTM and ANQGSEA. The J segment lost 2 bases and the V segment lost 4 bases, leaving 1 base of the junction unmatched. For the CDR3, the DNA is TGCAGCGTTGGACAGGGCAACTATGGCTACACCTTC. It translates to CSVGQGNYGYTF.

The chain uses TRBV18 and TRBJ2-5; TRBD1 is a possible D gene (5 bases). This CDR3 is 15 amino acids long. Germline V gives CDR1 KGHSH, CDR2 LQKENI. V gave up 0 bases and J gave up 2 bases, with 10 bases separating them. The CDR3 protein is CASSPPGRDQETQYF. CDR3 bases: TGTGCCAGCTCACCACCAGGCAGGGATCAAGAGACCCAGTACTTC.

Written as DNA, the CDR3 is TGTGCCAGCAGTGCTAGGGGACTAGCGGGGGGAGTTGTCCACAATGAGCAGTTCTTC. Its translation is CASSARGLAGGVVHNEQFF. The chain is built from TRBV6-1 and TRBJ2-1, with TRBD2 matching 15 bases. V shed 4 bases, J shed 5 bases, and the junction held 12 bases outside the gene matches. This CDR3 has 19 amino acids. Germline CDR1 reads MNHNS; CDR2 reads SASEGT.

This chain uses TRBV15 with TRBJ1-3, with D perhaps matching TRBD1 (6 bases). V was clipped by 4 bases and J by 4 bases, with 14 bases between them. Germline lookup yields CDR1 LNHNV and CDR2 YYDKDF (reference sequence). This CDR3 contains 15 residues. For the CDR3, the DNA is TGTGCCACCAGCACCGGACAGAATCGCGGAAACACCATATATTTT. Translated, it gives CATSTGQNRGNTIYF.

This rearrangement joins TRBV28 to TRBJ1-5; D perhaps matches TRBD1 (6 bases). V gave up 6 bases and J gave up 6 bases, with 12 bases separating them. The CDR3 is 13 residues long. Germline V gene data show CDR1 as MDHEN and CDR2 as SYDVKM. CDR3 nucleotide sequence: TGTGCCAGCAGCCAGGGGTTAGGTCAGCCCCAGCATTTT. Protein: CASSQGLGQPQHF.

This rearrangement joins TRBV4-3 to TRBJ1-3; no definite D call. Trimming stripped 4 bases from V and 0 bases from J, with 16 bases between. This CDR3 comprises 17 residues. From germline, CDR1 is LGHNA and CDR2 YSLEER. The DNA of the CDR3 is TGCGCCAGCAGCCGTCAAAGCGGGATTTTCTCTGGAAACACCATATATTTT. It encodes CASSRQSGIFSGNTIYF.

This clone was counted between two and nine times. The CDR3 here is CASSARQGRIDEQFF. The CDR3 DNA follows: TGTGCCAGCAGCGCACGACAGGGGAGGATCGATGAGCAGTTCTTC. The chain uses TRBV6-1 and TRBJ2-1; TRBD1 matches 8 bases. Unmatched junction bases numbered 12, after V lost 6 bases and J lost 8 bases. The CDR3 runs to 15 residues. The germline gives CDR1 MNHNS, CDR2 SASEGT.

This clone was detected once. The rearrangement links TRBV30 to TRBJ1-1; the D gene is possibly TRBD1 (5 bases). V was clipped by 5 bases and J by 3 bases, with 13 bases between them. This CDR3 has 13 residues. Germline-derived CDR1 and CDR2 are GTSNPN and SVGIG (reference sequence). The CDR3 protein is CAWRTGGYTEAFF. The CDR3 DNA reads TGTGCCTGGCGAACAGGTGGGTACACTGAAGCTTTCTTT.

The chain joins TRBV19 to TRBJ1-2; 9 bases are shared with TRBD1. The germline V gene has CDR1 LNHDA and CDR2 SQIVND (reference sequence). The CDR3 is made up of 11 amino acids. V lost 8 bases and J lost 8; bases outside the gene matches: 3. The chain's CDR3 is CASHTGGGYTF. The CDR3 coding sequence is TGTGCCAGTCACACAGGGGGCGGCTACACCTTC.

V and J are TRBV28 and TRBJ2-7, with a possible D match to TRBD1 (5 bases). The CDR3 totals 14 residues. Germline CDR1 MDHEN, CDR2 SYDVKM. V lost 3 bases, J lost 1 base, and 10 bases lay in between. CDR3 nucleotide sequence: TGTGCCAGCAGTTTCCCACACAGGTCCTACGAGCAGTACTTC. This encodes CASSFPHRSYEQYF. Full variable domain (outside the CDR3, taken from reference TRBV28 and TRBJ2-7): DVKVTQSSRYLVKRTGEKVFLECVQDMDHENMFWYRQDPGLGLRLIYFSYDVKMKEKGDIPEGYSVSREKKERFSLILESASTNQTSMYLCASSFPHRSYEQYFGPGTRLTVT.

Here the CDR3 reads CASSLGGISSYEQYF. The CDR3 DNA reads as TGTGCCAGCAGCTTGGGAGGGATTAGCTCCTACGAGCAGTACTTC. The chain carries TRBV5-4 and TRBJ2-7; the D gene is possibly TRBD2 (5 bases). Germline CDR1 is SGHNT and CDR2 is YYREEE (reference sequence). V lost 0 bases, J lost 0 bases, and 10 bases lay in between. The CDR3 length is 15 residues.

CDR3 DNA sequence: TGTGCCAGCAGCCCTCGGGCTAGCGGGGGAACCCAAGAGACCCAGTACTTC. This codes for CASSPRASGGTQETQYF. This chain links TRBV9 with TRBJ2-5; 10 bases are shared with TRBD2. Germline V lookup: CDR1 SGDLS, CDR2 YYNGEE. The CDR3 runs 17 residues. V lost 4 bases and J lost 1; bases outside the gene matches: 10. Based on the CDR3 plus reference TRBV9 and TRBJ2-5, the full variable domain is DSGVTQTPKHLITATGQRVTLRCSPRSGDLSVYWYQQSLDQGLQFLIQYYNGEERAKGNILERFSAQQFPDLHSELNLSSLELGDSALYFCASSPRASGGTQETQYFGPGTRLLVL.

The J gene is TRBJ2-1, the V gene TRBV2; TRBD1 matches 11 bases. J gave up 8 bases and V 6 bases, and 15 bases lay outside the gene matches. Germline-derived CDR1 and CDR2 are SNHLY and FYNNEI. CDR3 length: 17 amino acids. The DNA of the CDR3 is TGTGCCAGCAGCCACTCGACCGGGACAGGGGGTATCCATGAGCAGTTCTTC. Translation: CASSHSTGTGGIHEQFF.

The chain links TRBV25-1 to TRBJ2-7; 11 positions match TRBD2. Germline V lookup: CDR1 MGHDK, CDR2 SYGVNS. CDR3 length equals 16 residues. The J segment lost 2 bases and the V segment lost 3 bases, leaving 6 bases of the junction unmatched. The CDR3 loop is CASSDLAGGLAYEQYF. The CDR3 nucleotides read TGTGCCAGCAGTGATCTAGCGGGGGGCCTTGCCTACGAGCAGTACTTC.

V gene TRBV7-9 combines with J gene TRBJ1-5; D unclear. With 5 bases removed from V and 6 bases from J, the gap between germline ends came to 8 bases. The CDR3 covers 12 residues. The germline CDR1 and CDR2 sequences are SEHNR and FQNEAQ (reference sequence). CDR3 sequence reads: CASSLGGQPQHF. CDR3 nucleotide sequence: TGTGCCAGCAGCCTGGGAGGTCAGCCCCAGCATTTT.

This clone was seen a few times. This chain joins TRBV27 and TRBJ1-1; unclear D gene. Germline-derived CDR1 and CDR2 are MNHEY and SMNVEV (reference sequence). The CDR3 is 15 residues long. Deletions cut 1 base from V and 6 bases from J, with 15 bases between. As DNA, the CDR3 is TGTGCCAGCAGTTTATTCCGAAACCTAAACCCTGAAGCTTTCTTT. Amino acid sequence: CASSLFRNLNPEAFF.

The chain carries TRBV6-5 and TRBJ1-2; D gene unclear. Between the trimmed V and J ends, which lost 4 bases and 4 bases, there was a span of 10 bases. The germline gives CDR1 MNHEY, CDR2 SVGAGI. This CDR3 spans 13 amino acids. CDR3 protein: CASSSGRAYGYTF. DNA of the CDR3: TGTGCCAGCAGTTCGGGGAGGGCCTATGGCTACACCTTC.

The chain joins TRBV28 to TRBJ2-3; D gene unclear. This CDR3 has 14 amino acids. Trimming took off 2 bases at V and 2 bases at J, with 8 bases between the two ends. Germline CDR1 reads MDHEN; CDR2 reads SYDVKM. The CDR3 loop is CASSLGLITDTQYF. The DNA for the CDR3 is TGTGCCAGCAGTTTAGGGCTGATCACAGATACGCAGTATTTT.

V gene TRBV11-2 combines with J gene TRBJ1-6; D unresolved. Germline loops: CDR1 SGHAT, CDR2 FQNNGV. Trimming took 5 bases from V and 9 from J, leaving 17 bases between them. The CDR3 is 15 residues long. CDR3 nucleotides: TGTGCCAGCAGCGTATCGTTTTCCGTCGGTTCACCCCTCCACTTT. This codes for CASSVSFSVGSPLHF.

The count of this clone is one. The CDR3 loop reads CASSLSGGASGELFF. The CDR3 bases are TGTGCCAGCAGTCTGAGCGGGGGGGCCTCCGGGGAGCTGTTTTTT. The chain couples TRBV28 to TRBJ2-2; 10 positions agree with TRBD2. The trim removed 5 bases at V and 6 bases at J, leaving 6 bases unmatched. The CDR3 covers 15 residues. Germline lookup yields CDR1 MDHEN and CDR2 SYDVKM.